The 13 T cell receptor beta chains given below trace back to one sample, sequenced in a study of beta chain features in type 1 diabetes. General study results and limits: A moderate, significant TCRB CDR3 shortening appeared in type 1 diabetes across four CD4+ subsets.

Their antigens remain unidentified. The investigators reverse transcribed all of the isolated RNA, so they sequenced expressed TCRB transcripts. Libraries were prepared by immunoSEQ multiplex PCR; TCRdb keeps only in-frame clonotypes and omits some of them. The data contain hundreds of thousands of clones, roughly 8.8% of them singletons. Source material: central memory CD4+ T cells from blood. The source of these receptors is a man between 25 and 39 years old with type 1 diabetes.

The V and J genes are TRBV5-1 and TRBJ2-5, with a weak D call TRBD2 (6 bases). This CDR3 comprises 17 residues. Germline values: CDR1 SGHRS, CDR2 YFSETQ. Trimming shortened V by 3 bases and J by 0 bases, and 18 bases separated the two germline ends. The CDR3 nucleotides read TGCGCCAGCAGCTCCCGTGGGGGGAGTGACTACCAAGAGACCCAGTACTTC. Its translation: CASSSRGGSDYQETQYF.

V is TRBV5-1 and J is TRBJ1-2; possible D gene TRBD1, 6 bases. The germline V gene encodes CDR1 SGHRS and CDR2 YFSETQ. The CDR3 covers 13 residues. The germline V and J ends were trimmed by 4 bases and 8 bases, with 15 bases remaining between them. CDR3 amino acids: CASSDHRDQGYTF. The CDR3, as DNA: TGCGCCAGCAGCGACCACAGGGACCAAGGCTACACCTTC.

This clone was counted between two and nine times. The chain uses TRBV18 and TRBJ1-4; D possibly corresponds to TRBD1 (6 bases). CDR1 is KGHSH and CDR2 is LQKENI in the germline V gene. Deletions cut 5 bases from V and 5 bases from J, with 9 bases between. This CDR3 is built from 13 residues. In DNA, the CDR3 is TGTGCCAGCTCAAGGCAGGGGAATGAAAAACTGTTTTTT. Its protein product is CASSRQGNEKLFF.

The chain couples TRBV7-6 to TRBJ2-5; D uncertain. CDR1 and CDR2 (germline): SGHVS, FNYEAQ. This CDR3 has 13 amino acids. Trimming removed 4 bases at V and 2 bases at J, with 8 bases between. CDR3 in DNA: TGTGCCAGCAGCTCCATTCCTCAAGAGACCCAGTACTTC. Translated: CASSSIPQETQYF.

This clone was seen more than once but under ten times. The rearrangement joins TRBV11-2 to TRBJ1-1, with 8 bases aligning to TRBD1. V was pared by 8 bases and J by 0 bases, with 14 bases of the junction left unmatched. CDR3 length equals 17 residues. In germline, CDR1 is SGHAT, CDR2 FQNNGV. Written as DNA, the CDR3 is TGTGCCAGCTCCTCTCGACAGGGGTTCGGCTTGAACACTGAAGCTTTCTTT. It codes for CASSSRQGFGLNTEAFF.

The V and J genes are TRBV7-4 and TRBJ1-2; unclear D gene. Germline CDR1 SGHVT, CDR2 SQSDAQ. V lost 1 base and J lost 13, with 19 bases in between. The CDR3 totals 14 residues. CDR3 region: CASSLEDGGRFVTF. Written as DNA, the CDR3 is TGTGCCAGCAGCTTAGAAGATGGCGGCAGATTCGTCACCTTC.

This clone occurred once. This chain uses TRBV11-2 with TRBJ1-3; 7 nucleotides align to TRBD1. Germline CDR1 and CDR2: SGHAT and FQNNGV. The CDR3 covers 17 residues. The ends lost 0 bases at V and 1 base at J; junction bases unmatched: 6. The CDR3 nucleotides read TGTGCCAGCAGCTTAGAAAGGACAGGATATTCTGGAAACACCATATATTTT. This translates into CASSLERTGYSGNTIYF. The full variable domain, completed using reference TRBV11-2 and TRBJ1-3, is EAGVAQSPRYKIIEKRQSVAFWCNPISGHATLYWYQQILGQGPKLLIQFQNNGVVDDSQLPKDRFSAERLKGVDSTLKIQPAKLEDSAVYLCASSLERTGYSGNTIYFGEGSWLTVV.

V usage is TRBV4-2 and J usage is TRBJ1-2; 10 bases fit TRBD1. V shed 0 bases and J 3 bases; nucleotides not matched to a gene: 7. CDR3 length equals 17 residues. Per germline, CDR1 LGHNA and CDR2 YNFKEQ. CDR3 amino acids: CASSQDRGQGQDYGYTF. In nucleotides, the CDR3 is TGTGCCAGCAGCCAAGACAGGGGACAGGGGCAGGACTATGGCTACACCTTC.

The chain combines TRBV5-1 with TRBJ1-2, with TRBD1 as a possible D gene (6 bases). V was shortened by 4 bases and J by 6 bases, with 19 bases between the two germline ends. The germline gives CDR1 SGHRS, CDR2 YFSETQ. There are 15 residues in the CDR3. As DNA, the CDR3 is TGCGCCAGCAGCCCTCAATCCGGGACAACGGATGGCTACACCTTC. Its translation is CASSPQSGTTDGYTF.

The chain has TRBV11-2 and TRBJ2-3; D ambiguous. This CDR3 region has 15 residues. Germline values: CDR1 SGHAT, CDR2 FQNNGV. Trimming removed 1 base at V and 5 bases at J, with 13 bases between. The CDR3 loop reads CASSLGYRWEDTQYF. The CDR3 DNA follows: TGTGCCAGCAGCTTAGGGTATAGGTGGGAAGATACGCAGTATTTT.

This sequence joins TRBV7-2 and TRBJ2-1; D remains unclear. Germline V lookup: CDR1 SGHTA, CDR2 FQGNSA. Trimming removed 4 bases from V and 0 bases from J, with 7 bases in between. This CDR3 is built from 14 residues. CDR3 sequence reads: CASSSGFSYNEQFF. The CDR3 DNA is TGTGCCAGCAGCTCCGGGTTCTCCTACAATGAGCAGTTCTTC.

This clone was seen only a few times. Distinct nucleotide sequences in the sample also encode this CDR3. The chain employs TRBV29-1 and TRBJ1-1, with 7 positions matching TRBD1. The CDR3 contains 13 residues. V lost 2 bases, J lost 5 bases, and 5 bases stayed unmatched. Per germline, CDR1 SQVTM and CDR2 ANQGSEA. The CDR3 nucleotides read TGCAGCGTTGAATGGGCAGGGGGGACTGAAGCTTTCTTT. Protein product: CSVEWAGGTEAFF.

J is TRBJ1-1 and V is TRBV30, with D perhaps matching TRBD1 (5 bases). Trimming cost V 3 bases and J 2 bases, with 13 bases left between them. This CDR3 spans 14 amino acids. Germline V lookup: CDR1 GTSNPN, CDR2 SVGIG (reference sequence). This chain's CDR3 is CAWRTGTVNTEAFF. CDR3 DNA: TGTGCCTGGAGGACCGGGACGGTAAACACTGAAGCTTTCTTT.